The 9 T cell receptor beta chains below were found in one sample sequenced in a study of cytomegalovirus exposure and HLA in healthy donors. PCR involved 60 Vbeta and 13 Jbeta primers. The repertoire was sequenced with immunoSEQ multiplex PCR; TCRdb's copy has only in-frame clones and lacks some. This table lists roughly 50,000 clones. Sequenced input: PBMCs. The source is a man aged 35 to 55 in good health and CMV-seropositive.

V gene TRBV7-3 combines with J gene TRBJ1-5, with TRBD1 as a possible D gene (6 bases). V lost 2 bases, J lost 7 bases, and 9 bases lay in between. This CDR3 has 13 amino acids. Germline loops: CDR1 SGHTA, CDR2 FQGTGA. CDR3: CASSLEGGQPQHF. The CDR3, as DNA: TGTGCCAGCAGCTTAGAGGGGGGGCAGCCCCAGCATTTT.

CDR3 coding DNA: TGCGCCATTCCGGGGGATACTGAAGCTTTCTTT. Protein product: CAIPGDTEAFF. This chain connects TRBV5-1 to TRBJ1-1, with a tentative D call TRBD1 (5 bases). V was pared by 9 bases and J by 5 bases, with 11 bases between. The CDR3 extends over 11 amino acids. Per the germline V gene, CDR1 is SGHRS and CDR2 is YFSETQ.

The chain recombines TRBV6-4 with TRBJ1-1; no clear D. Germline V CDR1 and CDR2: MRHNA, SNTAGT. V was pared by 6 bases and J by 2 bases, with 10 bases between. The CDR3 loop spans 13 amino acids. The CDR3 DNA reads TGTGCCAGCAGGGGAGGTGACAACACTGAAGCTTTCTTT. Its translation: CASRGGDNTEAFF.

The J gene is TRBJ2-7, the V gene TRBV10-3; TRBD2 is a possible D gene (6 bases). The germline V and J ends were trimmed by 4 bases and 2 bases, with 9 bases remaining between them. Germline V gene data show CDR1 as ENHRY and CDR2 as SYGVKD. The CDR3 extends over 13 amino acids. The CDR3 coding sequence is TGTGCCATCAGTGCGCGGGGAGCCTACGAGCAGTACTTC. Protein sequence: CAISARGAYEQYF.

The rearrangement joins TRBV5-4 to TRBJ1-2, with 7 bases lining up with TRBD1. The ends lost 0 bases at V and 1 base at J; junction bases unmatched: 9. There are 17 residues in the CDR3. Germline V gene data show CDR1 as SGHNT and CDR2 as YYREEE (reference sequence). The CDR3 reads CASSLDTTGPFNYGYTF. CDR3 DNA: TGTGCCAGCAGCTTGGACACGACAGGGCCGTTTAACTATGGCTACACCTTC.

The chain has TRBV7-9 and TRBJ2-7, with 9 bases lining up with TRBD2. With 5 bases clipped from V and 4 bases from J, the junction kept 6 bases outside the gene matches. In germline, CDR1 is SEHNR, CDR2 FQNEAQ (reference sequence). This CDR3 region has 14 residues. The CDR3, as DNA: TGTGCCAGCAGCGGTAGCGGGAGTGGTTACGAGCAGTACTTC. The encoded protein is CASSGSGSGYEQYF.

J is TRBJ1-1 and V is TRBV5-8, with no clear D. This CDR3 contains 14 residues. Germline CDR1 reads SGHTS; CDR2 reads YDEGEE. The germline V and J ends were trimmed by 1 base and 1 base, with 8 bases remaining between them. CDR3 bases: TGTGCCAGCAGCTTGCGGGGTTGGAACACTGAAGCTTTCTTT. Translation: CASSLRGWNTEAFF.

The V and J genes are TRBV4-2 and TRBJ1-2; 7 bases are shared with TRBD1. The germline V gene has CDR1 LGHNA and CDR2 YNFKEQ. The junction had 4 bases not matched to a gene; V was cut back by 0 bases and J by 6 bases. The CDR3 sequence is 14 residues long. This CDR3 is CASSQEIGQDGYTF. The CDR3 coding sequence is TGTGCCAGCAGCCAAGAAATTGGACAGGATGGCTACACCTTC.

V is TRBV12-2 and J is TRBJ2-1; the table's D gene call, TRBD2, was not cross checked with the DNA. TRBV12-2 is termed a pseudogene. The CDR3 extends over 17 amino acids. The CDR3 DNA follows: TGTGCAAGTCGCTTTCCCTTACTAGCGGTTTTCTACAATGAGCAGTTCTTC. Translated: CASRFPLLAVFYNEQFF.